These T cell receptor beta chains were read from a single sample in a study of cytomegalovirus exposure and HLA in healthy donors. The repertoire was sequenced with immunoSEQ multiplex PCR; TCRdb's copy has only in-frame clones and lacks some. Among roughly 100,000 clones listed, 69% were seen once. The sample comprised PBMCs. The origin of the receptors is a man aged 25-45 years in good health and CMV-seronegative. Both conserved end residues are part of each CDR3. A D gene is named only where the DNA matches it firmly. Clone size, where shown, is once, few, many, or a class for clones that have expanded.

>TRBV14|.|.|TRBJ1-4
CASSPEGDLTNEKLFF
TGTGCCAGCAGCCCCGAGGGGGACCTCACAAATGAAAAACTGTTTTTT
>TRBV29-1|.|.|TRBJ2-3
CSVEAGTDTQYF
TGCAGCGTTGAAGCGGGCACAGATACGCAGTATTTT
>TRBV27|.|.|TRBJ2-7
CASSLSTAAYEQYF
TGTGCCAGCAGTTTATCAACAGCCGCCTACGAGCAGTACTTC
>TRBV2|.|.|TRBJ2-3
CASSPGLSTDTQYF
TGTGCCAGCAGCCCGGGACTGAGCACAGATACGCAGTATTTT
>TRBV5-1|.|.|TRBJ2-3
CASSLHNTQYF
TGCGCCAGCAGCTTGCACAACACGCAGTATTTT
>TRBV19|.|.|TRBJ2-5
CASRAEQETQYF
TGTGCCAGTAGGGCAGAACAAGAGACCCAGTACTTC
>TRBV5-4|.|TRBD1|TRBJ1-2
CAISGGECGYTF
TGTGCCATCTCAGGGGGCGAGTGTGGCTACACCTTC
>TRBV5-1|.|.|TRBJ2-5
CASSLVGVVETQYF
TGCGCCAGCAGCTTGGTAGGGGTCGTGGAGACCCAGTACTTC
>TRBV5-4|.|TRBD1|TRBJ1-3
CASSRTGSSGNTIYF
TGTGCCAGCAGCAGGACAGGGAGCTCTGGAAACACCATATATTTT
>TRBV6-5|.|.|TRBJ1-1
CASSYRPAGTEAFF
TGTGCCAGCAGTTATAGACCGGCGGGCACTGAAGCTTTCTTT
>TRBV28|.|.|TRBJ1-1
CASRLTGQGAFF
TGTGCCAGCAGGCTTACAGGTCAAGGGGCTTTCTTT
>TRBV2|few|TRBD1|TRBJ1-2
CASSVQGINYGYTF
TGTGCCAGCAGTGTACAGGGGATTAACTATGGCTACACCTTC
>TRBV7-2|.|TRBD1|TRBJ2-7
CASSTGTGIYEQYF
TGTGCCAGCAGTACCGGGACAGGGATCTACGAGCAGTACTTC
>TRBV5-1|.|TRBD2|TRBJ2-2
CASRKLAGVPGELFF
TGCGCCAGCAGAAAACTAGCGGGAGTCCCCGGGGAGCTGTTTTTT
>TRBV6-6|.|TRBD1|TRBJ1-4
CASRMTGSSSEKLFF
TGTGCCAGCAGGATGACAGGGTCATCAAGTGAAAAACTGTTTTTT
>TRBV4-3|.|TRBD2|TRBJ2-3
CASSQDLASGTDTQYF
TGCGCCAGCAGCCAAGATCTGGCTAGCGGGACGGATACGCAGTATTTT
>TRBV7-2|.|TRBD2|TRBJ2-3
CASSLLPSGPSDTQYF
TGTGCCAGCAGCTTACTCCCTAGCGGGCCATCAGATACGCAGTATTTT
>TRBV27|few|.|TRBJ2-1
CASRPLLGGSNEQFF
TGTGCCAGCAGACCCCTACTAGGCGGGTCGAATGAGCAGTTCTTC
>TRBV25-1|.|.|TRBJ1-2
CASSEWGLNYGYTF
TGTGCCAGCAGTGAATGGGGGCTTAACTATGGCTACACCTTC
>TRBV2|.|.|TRBJ1-1
CASSEVSFTEAFF
TGTGCCAGCAGTGAAGTCAGTTTCACTGAAGCTTTCTTT
>TRBV28|.|.|TRBJ1-5
CASSPGGGGGQPQHF
TGTGCCAGCAGCCCCGGCGGGGGGGGAGGTCAGCCCCAGCATTTT
>TRBV5-1|.|TRBD1|TRBJ2-7
CASSTWDSSYEQYF
TGCGCCAGCAGCACATGGGACAGTTCCTACGAGCAGTACTTC
>TRBV7-2|.|.|TRBJ2-7
CASSLGHVSYEQYF
TGTGCCAGCAGCTTAGGACATGTCTCCTACGAGCAGTACTTC
>TRBV5-1|.|TRBD1|TRBJ1-1
CASSSQGADTEAFF
TGCGCCAGCAGCTCACAGGGGGCGGACACTGAAGCTTTCTTT
>TRBV9|.|TRBD2|TRBJ2-2
CASSAGLAGGPGELFF
TGTGCCAGCAGCGCAGGACTAGCGGGAGGGCCCGGGGAGCTGTTTTTT
>TRBV25-1|.|TRBD1|TRBJ1-2
CASRDRAAPNYGYTF
TGTGCCAGCAGGGACAGGGCAGCCCCTAACTATGGCTACACCTTC
>TRBV30|.|TRBD2|TRBJ2-2
CAWSLPRLAGVTGELFF
TGTGCCTGGAGTCTCCCTAGGCTAGCGGGAGTCACCGGGGAGCTGTTTTTT
>TRBV29-1|.|TRBD1|TRBJ1-4
CSVTTGGVEKLFF
TGCAGCGTTACGACAGGGGGCGTAGAAAAACTGTTTTTT
>TRBV5-6|.|.|TRBJ1-4
CASNLRDWNEKLFF
TGTGCCAGCAACCTACGGGACTGGAATGAAAAACTGTTTTTT
>TRBV29-1|.|TRBD1|TRBJ1-1
CSVWDSSNTEAFF
TGCAGCGTGTGGGACAGTAGTAACACTGAAGCTTTCTTT
>TRBV10-3|once|.|TRBJ1-1
CAISDGIVEAFF
TGTGCCATCAGTGACGGGATTGTTGAAGCTTTCTTT
>TRBV4-3|.|.|TRBJ1-5
CASSQEGGGNQPQHF
TGCGCCAGCAGCCAAGAGGGGGGAGGGAACCAGCCCCAGCATTTT